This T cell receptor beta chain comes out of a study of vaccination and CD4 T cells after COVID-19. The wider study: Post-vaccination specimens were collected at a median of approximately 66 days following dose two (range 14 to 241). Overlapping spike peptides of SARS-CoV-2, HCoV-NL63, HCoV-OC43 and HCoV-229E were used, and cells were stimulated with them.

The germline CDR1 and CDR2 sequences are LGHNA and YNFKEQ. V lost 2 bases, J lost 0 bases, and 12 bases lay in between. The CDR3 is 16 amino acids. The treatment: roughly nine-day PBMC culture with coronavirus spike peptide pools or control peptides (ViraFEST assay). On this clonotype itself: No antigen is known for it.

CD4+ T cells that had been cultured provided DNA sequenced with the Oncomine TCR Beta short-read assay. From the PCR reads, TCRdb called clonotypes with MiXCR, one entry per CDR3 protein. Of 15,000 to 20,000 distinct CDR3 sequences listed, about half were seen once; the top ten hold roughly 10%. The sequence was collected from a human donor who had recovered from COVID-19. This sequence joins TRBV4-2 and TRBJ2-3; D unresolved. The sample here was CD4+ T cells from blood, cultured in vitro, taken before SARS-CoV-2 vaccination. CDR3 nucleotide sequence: TGTGCCAGCAGCCAACGAAGGGCCGAGAGCACAGATACGCAGTATTTT. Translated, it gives CASSQRRAESTDTQYF.